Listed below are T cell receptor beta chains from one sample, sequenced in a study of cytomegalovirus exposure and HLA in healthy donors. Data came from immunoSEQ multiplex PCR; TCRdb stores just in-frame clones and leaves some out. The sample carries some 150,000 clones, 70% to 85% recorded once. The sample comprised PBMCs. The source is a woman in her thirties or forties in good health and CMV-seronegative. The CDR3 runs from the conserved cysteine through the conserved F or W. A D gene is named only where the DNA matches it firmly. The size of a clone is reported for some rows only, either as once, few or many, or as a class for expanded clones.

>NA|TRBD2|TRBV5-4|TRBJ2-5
TGTGCCAGCAGCTCCGGACTAGCGGGAGTGGGTGAGACCCAGTACTTC
CASSSGLAGVGETQYF
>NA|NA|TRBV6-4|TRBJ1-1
TGTGCCAGCAGCAACTATCCCGGGGTGAACACTGAAGCTTTCTTT
CASSNYPGVNTEAFF
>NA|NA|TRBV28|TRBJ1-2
TGTGCCAGCAGACCTGGACACCAAATAATTAACTATGGCTACACCTTC
CASRPGHQIINYGYTF
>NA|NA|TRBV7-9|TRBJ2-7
TGTGCCAGCAGCTCCAGGTTCTACGAGCAGTACTTC
CASSSRFYEQYF
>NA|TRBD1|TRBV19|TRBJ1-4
TGTGCCAGTAGATCCGACAGGGGGGATGAAAAACTGTTTTTT
CASRSDRGDEKLFF
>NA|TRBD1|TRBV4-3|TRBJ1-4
TGCGCCAGCAGCCAAGAGGACAGGGAGAATGAAAAACTGTTTTTT
CASSQEDRENEKLFF
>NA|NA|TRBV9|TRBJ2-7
TGTGCCAGCAGCCTAAACTTGAACTCCTACGAGCAGTACTTC
CASSLNLNSYEQYF
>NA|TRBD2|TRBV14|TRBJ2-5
TGTGCCAGCAGCTGGCAGCGGGATCAAGAGACCCAGTACTTC
CASSWQRDQETQYF
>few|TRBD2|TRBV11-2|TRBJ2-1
TGTGCCAGCAGCCCGGGACTAGCGGGACGGGGGGTTGAGCAGTTCTTC
CASSPGLAGRGVEQFF
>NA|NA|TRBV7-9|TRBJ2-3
TGTGCCAGCAGCTTCATTCAGGCAGAGGATACGCAGTATTTT
CASSFIQAEDTQYF
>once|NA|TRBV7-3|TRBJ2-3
TGTGCCAGCAGCTTAATGGCAGGGGGGCTCACAGATACGCAGTATTTT
CASSLMAGGLTDTQYF
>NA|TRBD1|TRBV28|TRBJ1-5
TGTGCCAGCAGTGCCGGGACAGGGAGTGACAATCAGCCCCAGCATTTT
CASSAGTGSDNQPQHF
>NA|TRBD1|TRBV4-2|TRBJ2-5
TGTGCCAGCAGCCAAGACGGGACAGGGAAAGGAGAGACCCAGTACTTC
CASSQDGTGKGETQYF
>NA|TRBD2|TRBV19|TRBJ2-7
TGTGCCAGTAGTGCGAGTAGCGGGAGAATCTACGAGCAGTACTTC
CASSASSGRIYEQYF
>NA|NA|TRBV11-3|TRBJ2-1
TGTGCCAGCAGCAACCCGGGCAGGGGGGCCAATGAGCAGTTCTTC
CASSNPGRGANEQFF
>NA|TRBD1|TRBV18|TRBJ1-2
TGTGCCAGCTCACCACCGACAGGGATCAACTATGGCTACACCTTC
CASSPPTGINYGYTF
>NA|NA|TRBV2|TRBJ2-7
TGTGCCAGCAGAGGAATCAAGGGGTCTTACGAGCAGTACTTC
CASRGIKGSYEQYF
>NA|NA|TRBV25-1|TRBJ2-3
TGTGCCAGCAGTACGACATATCCTACAGATACGCAGTATTTT
CASSTTYPTDTQYF
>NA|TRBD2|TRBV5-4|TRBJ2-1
TGTGCCAGCAGTTTGAGTGGACTAGCGGGACTTCAGCAGTTCTTC
CASSLSGLAGLQQFF
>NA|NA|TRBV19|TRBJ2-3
TGTGCCAGTAGTGCGAGCGGAGTTAGCACAGATACGCAGTATTTT
CASSASGVSTDTQYF